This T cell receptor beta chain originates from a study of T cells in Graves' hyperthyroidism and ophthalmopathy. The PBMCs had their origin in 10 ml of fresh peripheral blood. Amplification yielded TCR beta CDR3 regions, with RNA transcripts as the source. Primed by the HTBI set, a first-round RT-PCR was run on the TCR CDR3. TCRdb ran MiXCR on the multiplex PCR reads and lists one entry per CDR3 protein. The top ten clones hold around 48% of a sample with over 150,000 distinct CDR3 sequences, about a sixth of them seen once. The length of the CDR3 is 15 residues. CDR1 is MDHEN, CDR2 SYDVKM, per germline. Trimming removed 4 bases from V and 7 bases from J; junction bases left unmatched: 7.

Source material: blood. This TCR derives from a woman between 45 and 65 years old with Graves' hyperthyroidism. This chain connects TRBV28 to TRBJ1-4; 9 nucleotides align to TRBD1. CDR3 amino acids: CASSSPGQGSEKLFF. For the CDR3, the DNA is TGTGCCAGCAGTTCCCCGGGACAGGGCAGTGAAAAACTGTTTTTT.